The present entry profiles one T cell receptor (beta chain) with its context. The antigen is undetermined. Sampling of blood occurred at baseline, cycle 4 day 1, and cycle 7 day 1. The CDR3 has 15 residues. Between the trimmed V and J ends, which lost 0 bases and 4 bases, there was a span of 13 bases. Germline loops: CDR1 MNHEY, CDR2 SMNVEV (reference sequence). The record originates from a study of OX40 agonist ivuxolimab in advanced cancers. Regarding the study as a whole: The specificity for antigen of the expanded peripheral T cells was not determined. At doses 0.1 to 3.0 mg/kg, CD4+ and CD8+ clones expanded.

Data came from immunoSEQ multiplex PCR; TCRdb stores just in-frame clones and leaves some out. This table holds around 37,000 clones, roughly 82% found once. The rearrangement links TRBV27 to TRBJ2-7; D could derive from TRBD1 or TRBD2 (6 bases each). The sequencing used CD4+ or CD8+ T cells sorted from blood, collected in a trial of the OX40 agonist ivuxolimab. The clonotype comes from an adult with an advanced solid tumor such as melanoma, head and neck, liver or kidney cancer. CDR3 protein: CASSLSTGAEYEQYF. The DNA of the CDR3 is TGTGCCAGCAGTTTATCGACGGGGGCGGAGTACGAGCAGTACTTC.